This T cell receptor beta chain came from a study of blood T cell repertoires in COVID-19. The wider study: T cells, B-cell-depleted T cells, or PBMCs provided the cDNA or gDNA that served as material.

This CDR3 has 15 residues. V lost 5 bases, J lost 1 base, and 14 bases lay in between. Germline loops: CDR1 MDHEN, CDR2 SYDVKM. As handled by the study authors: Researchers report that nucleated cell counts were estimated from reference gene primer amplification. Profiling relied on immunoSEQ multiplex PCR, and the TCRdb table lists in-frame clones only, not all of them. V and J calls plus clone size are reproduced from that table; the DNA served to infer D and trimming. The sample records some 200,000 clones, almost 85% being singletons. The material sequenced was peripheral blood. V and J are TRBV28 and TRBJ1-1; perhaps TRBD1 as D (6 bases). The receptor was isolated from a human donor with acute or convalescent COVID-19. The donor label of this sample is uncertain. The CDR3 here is CASSLLTGQNTEAFF. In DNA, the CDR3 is TGTGCCAGCAGTCTCCTCACGGGACAGAACACTGAAGCTTTCTTT.